A selection of T cell receptor beta chains follows, all from one sample in a study of early T cells in non-severe SARS-CoV-2 infection. TCRdb processed the 5' RACE reads anew with MiXCR; each CDR3 protein has one entry. The sample shows some 18,000 distinct CDR3 sequences, roughly 6.1% of them seen only once. Material: whole blood. The source of these receptors is an adult who was a healthcare worker with PCR-confirmed SARS-CoV-2 infection or an uninfected control (not recorded which). Both conserved end residues are part of each CDR3. D genes are given only for firm matches. Only some rows state a clone size, as once, few, many or a class for expanded clones.

D gene,V gene,J gene,clone size,CDR3 DNA,CDR3 protein
TRBD2,TRBV24-1,TRBJ2-1,many,TGTGCCACCAGTGATTTGAGGCGGGAGGGCTTGCATGAGCAGTTCTTC,CATSDLRREGLHEQFF
TRBD1,TRBV19,TRBJ2-7,many,TGTGCCAGTAGCCCACAGGGGGTTGGCCGCTACGAGCAGTACTTC,CASSPQGVGRYEQYF
TRBD2,TRBV9,TRBJ2-7,many,TGTGCCAGCAGCCCAAAAGCGGGACTAACCTACGAGCAGTACTTC,CASSPKAGLTYEQYF
-,TRBV7-2,TRBJ2-5,many,TGTGCCAGCAGCTTAGTCGCAGGGACAGAGACCCAGTACTTC,CASSLVAGTETQYF
TRBD2,TRBV4-2,TRBJ2-5,medium-sized,TGTGCCAGCAGCCCAGGAGCGGGAGGATCACAAGAGACCCAGTACTTC,CASSPGAGGSQETQYF
-,TRBV27,TRBJ2-7,many,TGTGCCAGCAGTGACAGGTGGGGTACCTCCTACGAGCAGTACTTC,CASSDRWGTSYEQYF
-,TRBV7-3,TRBJ2-5,many,TGTGCCAGCAGCTTATCCGGGACCATCGGCGAGACCCAGTACTTC,CASSLSGTIGETQYF
-,TRBV7-3,TRBJ2-3,-,TGTGCCAGCAGCCACCAGGGAAAGACAGATGCGCAGTATTTT,CASSHQGKTDAQYF
-,TRBV20-1,TRBJ2-2,many,TGCAGTGCTACCCCCGTGGCGGAAGGCAAGGGATGGGGGGAGCTGTTTTTT,CSATPVAEGKGWGELFF
TRBD2,TRBV28,TRBJ2-7,many,TGTGCCAGCAGTTTAAACGGGGAGGGTAGGTCCTACGAGCAGTACTTC,CASSLNGEGRSYEQYF
-,TRBV6-2/TRBV6-3,TRBJ2-1,medium-sized,TGTGCCAGCAGTTACACCAATGAGCAGTTCTTC,CASSYTNEQFF
-,TRBV12-3/TRBV12-4,TRBJ1-5,many,TGTGCCAGCAAGAGGGGAGGTCAGCCCCAGCATTTT,CASKRGGQPQHF
-,TRBV5-6,TRBJ2-1,many,TGTGCCAGCAGCTTTCCCCAGGTGAGCTCCTACAATGAGCAGTTCTTC,CASSFPQVSSYNEQFF